This T cell receptor beta chain was identified during a study of blood T cells in healthy people across ages. Findings and limits, study-wide: The study found more naive CD4+ cells and higher diversity in long-lived than aged donors.

This CDR3 comprises 14 residues. Germline V gene lookup returns CDR1 DFQATT and CDR2 SNEGSKA (reference sequence). The ends were cut back, 0 bases at V and 7 bases at J, with 13 bases in the middle. This clonotype was seen only a few times. Its antigen is not identified. PCR was performed a second time for roughly 7 to 12 cycles using a sample-barcoded 5' primer and a J-beta primer mix. Any given sample supplied a minimum of 2.5 million CDR3-containing paired-end reads. TCRdb fed the 5' RACE reads into MiXCR, producing one record per CDR3 protein. The sample has approximately 1,700,000 distinct CDR3 sequences; around 40% are singletons.

The chain uses TRBV20-1 and TRBJ2-1; D is unresolved. The sample consisted of blood. This receptor was obtained from a human donor in good health. CDR3 coding DNA: TGCAGTGCTAGAGATCGAACCACCGCGAATGAGCAGTTCTTC. Encoded protein: CSARDRTTANEQFF.